These T cell receptor beta chains were read from a single sample in a study of blood T cell repertoires in COVID-19. Profiling relied on immunoSEQ multiplex PCR, and the TCRdb table lists in-frame clones only, not all of them. The data hold about 460,000 clones, with 75% to 90% observed a single time. The source material was PBMCs or T cells enriched from blood (not recorded which). The receptors shown here come from a woman in her sixties who had recovered from COVID-19. Each CDR3 is given with its conserved first and last residue. A D gene is named only where the DNA matches it firmly. Clone size, where shown, is once, few, many, or a class for clones that have expanded.

14,.,TRBJ2-3,.,TRBV5-1,TGCGCCAGCACCCCCCAGGGCCAGACAGATACGCAGTATTTT,CASTPQGQTDTQYF
13,.,TRBJ2-7,.,TRBV7-9,TGTGCCAGCAGCTCACCAGGGTCTCGGGAGCAGTACTTC,CASSSPGSREQYF
13,TRBD2,TRBJ2-1,.,TRBV6-5,TGTGCCGCGGGGGTCACAGGTTACAATGAGCAGTTCTTC,CAAGVTGYNEQFF
16,.,TRBJ1-1,.,TRBV7-9,TGTGCCAGCAGCCCGCCCGGGATCCTCGGGAACACTGAAGCTTTCTTT,CASSPPGILGNTEAFF
16,TRBD1,TRBJ2-6,.,TRBV19,TGTGCCAGTGGACAGGACCCCTTCTCTGGGGCCAACGTCCTGACTTTC,CASGQDPFSGANVLTF
14,TRBD1,TRBJ2-3,.,TRBV12-5,TGTGCTAGTGGCACAGGGGTCGGGGCAGATACGCAGTATTTT,CASGTGVGADTQYF
12,.,TRBJ1-3,.,TRBV6-6,TGTGCCAGCAGTTACGTCAGAAACACCATATATTTT,CASSYVRNTIYF
14,TRBD1,TRBJ1-6,.,TRBV19,TGTGCCAGTAGTTTTACAGGGGGCGAGTCACCCCTCCACTTT,CASSFTGGESPLHF
17,.,TRBJ2-2,.,TRBV4-2,TGTGCCAGCAGCCAAGGTACGGCTAGCCCGAACACCGGGGAGCTGTTTTTT,CASSQGTASPNTGELFF
15,TRBD1,TRBJ1-6,.,TRBV19,TGTGCCAGTAGTCCTAGGACAGGGGGGAATTCACCCCTCCACTTT,CASSPRTGGNSPLHF
19,TRBD2,TRBJ2-7,.,TRBV15,TGTGCCACCAGCAGAGCCGCGATAGCGGGGGCCCTTCGAGCCTACGAGCAGTACTTC,CATSRAAIAGALRAYEQYF
13,TRBD1,TRBJ2-7,.,TRBV4-1,TGCGCCAGCAGCCCGACAGGGGCCTACGAGCAGTACTTC,CASSPTGAYEQYF
13,.,TRBJ1-1,.,TRBV5-1,TGCGCCAGCAGCTGGGGGGAAGGGACTGAAGCTTTCTTT,CASSWGEGTEAFF
15,TRBD1,TRBJ1-1,once,TRBV10-3,TGTGCCATCAGTCGGGACAGCCTAACCTACACTGAAGCTTTCTTT,CAISRDSLTYTEAFF
14,.,TRBJ1-6,.,TRBV6-5,TGTGCCAGCAGTAGGAGCTCCTATAATTCACCCCTCCACTTT,CASSRSSYNSPLHF
14,.,TRBJ1-1,.,TRBV27,TGTGCCAGCAGCACCCCCGGGTGGAACACTGAAGCTTTCTTT,CASSTPGWNTEAFF
14,TRBD1,TRBJ1-6,.,TRBV3-1/TRBV3-2,TGTGCCAGCAGCCAAGGGACAGGTAATTCACCCCTCCACTTT,CASSQGTGNSPLHF